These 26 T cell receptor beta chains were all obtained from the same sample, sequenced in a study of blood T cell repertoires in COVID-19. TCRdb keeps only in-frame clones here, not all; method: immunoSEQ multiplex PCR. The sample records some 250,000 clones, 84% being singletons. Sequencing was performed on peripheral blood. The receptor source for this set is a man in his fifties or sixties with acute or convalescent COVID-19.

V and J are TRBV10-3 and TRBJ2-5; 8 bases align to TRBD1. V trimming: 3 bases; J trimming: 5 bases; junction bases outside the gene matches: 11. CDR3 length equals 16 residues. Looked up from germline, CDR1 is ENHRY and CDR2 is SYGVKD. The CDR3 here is CAISEMPGQDSETQYF. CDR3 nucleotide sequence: TGTGCCATCAGTGAAATGCCGGGACAGGATAGCGAGACCCAGTACTTC.

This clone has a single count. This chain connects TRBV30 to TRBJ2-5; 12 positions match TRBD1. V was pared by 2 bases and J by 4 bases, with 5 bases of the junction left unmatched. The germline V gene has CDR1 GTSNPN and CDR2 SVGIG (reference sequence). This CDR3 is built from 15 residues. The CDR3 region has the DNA TGTGCCTGGAGTACGGGACAGGGGGCAGGAGAGACCCAGTACTTC. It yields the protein CAWSTGQGAGETQYF.

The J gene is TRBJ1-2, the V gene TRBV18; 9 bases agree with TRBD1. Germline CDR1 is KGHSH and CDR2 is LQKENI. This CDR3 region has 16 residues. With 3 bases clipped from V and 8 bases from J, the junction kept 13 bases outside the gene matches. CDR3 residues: CASSPQGTGGEMGYTF. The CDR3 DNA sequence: TGTGCCAGCTCACCTCAGGGAACAGGGGGCGAAATGGGCTACACCTTC.

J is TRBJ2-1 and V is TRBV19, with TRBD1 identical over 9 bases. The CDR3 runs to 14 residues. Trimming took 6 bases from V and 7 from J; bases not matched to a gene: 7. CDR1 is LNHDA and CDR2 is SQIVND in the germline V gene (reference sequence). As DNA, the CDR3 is TGTGCCAGTAGCCTAATACAGGGGGCAAATGAGCAGTTCTTC. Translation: CASSLIQGANEQFF.

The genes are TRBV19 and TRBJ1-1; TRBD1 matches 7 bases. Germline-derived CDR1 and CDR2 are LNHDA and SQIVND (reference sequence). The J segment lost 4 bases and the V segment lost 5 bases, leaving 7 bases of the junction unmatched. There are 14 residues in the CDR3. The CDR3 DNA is TGTGCCAGTAGTGGGGGACAGAGTTTCACTGAAGCTTTCTTT. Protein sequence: CASSGGQSFTEAFF.

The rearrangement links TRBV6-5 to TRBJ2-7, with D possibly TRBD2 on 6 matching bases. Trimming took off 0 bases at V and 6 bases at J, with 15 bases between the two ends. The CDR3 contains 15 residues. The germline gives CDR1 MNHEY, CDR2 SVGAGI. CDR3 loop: CASSYSTRGLGEQYF. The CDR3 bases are TGTGCCAGCAGTTACTCTACCCGGGGGTTAGGCGAGCAGTACTTC.

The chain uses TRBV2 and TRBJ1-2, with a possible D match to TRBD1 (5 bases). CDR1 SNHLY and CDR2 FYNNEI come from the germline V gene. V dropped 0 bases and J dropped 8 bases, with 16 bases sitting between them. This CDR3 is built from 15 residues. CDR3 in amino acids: CASSEALGRAGGYTF. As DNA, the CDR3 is TGTGCCAGCAGTGAAGCGCTTGGCAGGGCTGGCGGCTACACCTTC.

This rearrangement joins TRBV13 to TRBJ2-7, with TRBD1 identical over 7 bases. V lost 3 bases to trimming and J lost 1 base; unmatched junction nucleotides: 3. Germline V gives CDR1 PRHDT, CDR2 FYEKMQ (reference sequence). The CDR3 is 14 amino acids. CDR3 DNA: TGTGCCAGCAGCTTCGGGACAGAGTCCTACGAGCAGTACTTC. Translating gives CASSFGTESYEQYF.

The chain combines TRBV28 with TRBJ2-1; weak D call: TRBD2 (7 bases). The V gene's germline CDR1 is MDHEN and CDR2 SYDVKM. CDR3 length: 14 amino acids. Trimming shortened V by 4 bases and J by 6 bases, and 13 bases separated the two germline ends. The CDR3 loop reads CASSSPGGPNEQFF. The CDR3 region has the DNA TGTGCCAGCAGTTCCCCGGGGGGCCCCAATGAGCAGTTCTTC. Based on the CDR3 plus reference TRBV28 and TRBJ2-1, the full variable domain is DVKVTQSSRYLVKRTGEKVFLECVQDMDHENMFWYRQDPGLGLRLIYFSYDVKMKEKGDIPEGYSVSREKKERFSLILESASTNQTSMYLCASSSPGGPNEQFFGPGTRLTVL.

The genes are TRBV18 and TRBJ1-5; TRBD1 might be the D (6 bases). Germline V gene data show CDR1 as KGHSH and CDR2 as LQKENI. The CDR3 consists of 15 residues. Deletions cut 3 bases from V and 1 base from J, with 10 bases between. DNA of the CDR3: TGTGCCAGCTCACCGGACAGTTTAAGCAATCAGCCCCAGCATTTT. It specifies CASSPDSLSNQPQHF.

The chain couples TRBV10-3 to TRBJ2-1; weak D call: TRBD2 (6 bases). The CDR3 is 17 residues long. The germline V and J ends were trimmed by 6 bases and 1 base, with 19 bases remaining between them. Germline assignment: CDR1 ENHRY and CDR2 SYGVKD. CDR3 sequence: CAISHTTTSISYNEQFF. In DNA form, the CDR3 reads TGTGCCATCAGCCACACCACAACTAGCATATCCTACAATGAGCAGTTCTTC.

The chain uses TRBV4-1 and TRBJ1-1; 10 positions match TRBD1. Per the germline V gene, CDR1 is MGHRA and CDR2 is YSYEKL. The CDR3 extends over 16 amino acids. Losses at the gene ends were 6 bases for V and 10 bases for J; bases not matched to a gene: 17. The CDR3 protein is CASSQITGTGDGGAFF. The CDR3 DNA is TGCGCCAGCAGTCAAATAACCGGGACAGGGGATGGTGGAGCTTTCTTT.

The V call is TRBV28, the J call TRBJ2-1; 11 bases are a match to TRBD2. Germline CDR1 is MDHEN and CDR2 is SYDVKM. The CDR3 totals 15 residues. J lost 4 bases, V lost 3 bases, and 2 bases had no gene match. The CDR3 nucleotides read TGTGCCAGCAGTTTTGGGACTAGCGGTTACAATGAGCAGTTCTTC. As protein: CASSFGTSGYNEQFF.

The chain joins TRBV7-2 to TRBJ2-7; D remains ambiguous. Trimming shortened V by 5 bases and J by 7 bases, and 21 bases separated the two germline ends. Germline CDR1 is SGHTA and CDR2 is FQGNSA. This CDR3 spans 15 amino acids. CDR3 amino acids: CASSPSRVSQREQYF. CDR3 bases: TGTGCCAGCAGCCCCAGCCGTGTGAGCCAGAGGGAGCAGTACTTC. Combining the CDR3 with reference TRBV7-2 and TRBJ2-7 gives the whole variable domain GAGVSQSPSNKVTEKGKDVELRCDPISGHTALYWYRQSLGQGLEFLIYFQGNSAPDKSGLPSDRFSAERTGGSVSTLTIQRTQQEDSAVYLCASSPSRVSQREQYFGPGTRLTVT.

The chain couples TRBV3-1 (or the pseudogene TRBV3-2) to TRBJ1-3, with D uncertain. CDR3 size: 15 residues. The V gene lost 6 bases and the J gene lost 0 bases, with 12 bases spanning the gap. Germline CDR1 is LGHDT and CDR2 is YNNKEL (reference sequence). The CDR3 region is CASSLPIGSGNTIYF. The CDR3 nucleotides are TGTGCCAGCAGTCTACCAATCGGCTCTGGAAACACCATATATTTT.

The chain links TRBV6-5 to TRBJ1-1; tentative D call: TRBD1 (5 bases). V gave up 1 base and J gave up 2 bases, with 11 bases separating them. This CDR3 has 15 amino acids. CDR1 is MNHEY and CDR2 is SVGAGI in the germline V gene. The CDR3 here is CASSYLRQRNTEAFF. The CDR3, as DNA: TGTGCCAGCAGTTACTTGAGACAGAGAAACACTGAAGCTTTCTTT.

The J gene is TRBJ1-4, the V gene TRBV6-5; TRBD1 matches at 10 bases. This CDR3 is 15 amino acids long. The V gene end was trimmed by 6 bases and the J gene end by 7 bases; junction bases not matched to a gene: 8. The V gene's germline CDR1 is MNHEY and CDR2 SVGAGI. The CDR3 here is CASRSLGQGSEKLFF. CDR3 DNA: TGTGCCAGCAGGTCCTTGGGACAGGGGAGTGAAAAACTGTTTTTT.

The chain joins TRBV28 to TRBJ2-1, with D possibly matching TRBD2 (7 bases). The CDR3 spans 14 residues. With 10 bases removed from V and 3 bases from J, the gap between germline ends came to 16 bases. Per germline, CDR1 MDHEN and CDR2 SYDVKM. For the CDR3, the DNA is TGTGCCACTTGGGGGGGCTACTTCTACAATGAGCAGTTCTTC. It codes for CATWGGYFYNEQFF.

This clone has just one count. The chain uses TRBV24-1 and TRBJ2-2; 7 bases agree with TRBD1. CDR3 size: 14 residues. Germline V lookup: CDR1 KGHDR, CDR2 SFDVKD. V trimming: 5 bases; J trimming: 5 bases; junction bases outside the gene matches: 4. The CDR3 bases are TGTGCCACCAGTGTAACAGGGGATACCGGGGAGCTGTTTTTT. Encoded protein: CATSVTGDTGELFF.

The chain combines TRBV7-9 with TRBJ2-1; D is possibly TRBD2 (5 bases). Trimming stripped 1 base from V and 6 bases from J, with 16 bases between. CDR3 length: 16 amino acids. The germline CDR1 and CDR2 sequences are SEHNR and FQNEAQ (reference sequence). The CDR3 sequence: CASSLGSSLDGNEQFF. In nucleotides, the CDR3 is TGTGCCAGCAGCTTAGGGTCTAGCCTCGATGGCAATGAGCAGTTCTTC.

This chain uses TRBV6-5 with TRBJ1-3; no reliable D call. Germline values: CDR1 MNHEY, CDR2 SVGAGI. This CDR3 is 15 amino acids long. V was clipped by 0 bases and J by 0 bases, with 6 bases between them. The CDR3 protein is CASSYSKSSGNTIYF. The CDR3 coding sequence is TGTGCCAGCAGTTACTCGAAGAGCTCTGGAAACACCATATATTTT.

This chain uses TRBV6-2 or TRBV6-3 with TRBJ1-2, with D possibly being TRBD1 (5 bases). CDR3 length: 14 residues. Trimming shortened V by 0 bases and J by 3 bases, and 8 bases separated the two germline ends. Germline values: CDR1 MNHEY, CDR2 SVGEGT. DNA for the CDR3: TGTGCCAGCAGTTACTCGGGGGACTACTATGGCTACACCTTC. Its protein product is CASSYSGDYYGYTF.

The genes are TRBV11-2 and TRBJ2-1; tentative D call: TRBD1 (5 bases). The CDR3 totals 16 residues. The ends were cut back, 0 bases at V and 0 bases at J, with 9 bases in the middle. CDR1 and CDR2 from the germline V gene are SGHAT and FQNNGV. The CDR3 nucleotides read TGTGCCAGCAGCTTAGAAGGGGCCGCCTCCTACAATGAGCAGTTCTTC. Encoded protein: CASSLEGAASYNEQFF.

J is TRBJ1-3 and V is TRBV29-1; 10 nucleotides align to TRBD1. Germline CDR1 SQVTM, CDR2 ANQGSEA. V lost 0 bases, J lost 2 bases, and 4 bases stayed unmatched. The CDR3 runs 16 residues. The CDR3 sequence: CSVEDLGQGAGNTIYF. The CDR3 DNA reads TGCAGCGTTGAAGATCTTGGACAGGGGGCTGGAAACACCATATATTTT. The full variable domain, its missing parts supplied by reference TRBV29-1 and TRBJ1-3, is SAVISQKPSRDICQRGTSLTIQCQVDSQVTMMFWYRQQPGQSLTLIATANQGSEATYESGFVIDKFPISRPNLTFSTLTVSNMSPEDSSIYLCSVEDLGQGAGNTIYFGEGSWLTVV.

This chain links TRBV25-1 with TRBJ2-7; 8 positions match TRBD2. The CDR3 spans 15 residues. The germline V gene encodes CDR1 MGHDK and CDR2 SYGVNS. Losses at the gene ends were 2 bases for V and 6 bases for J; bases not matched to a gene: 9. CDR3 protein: CASSEEKGLACEQYF. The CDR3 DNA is TGTGCCAGCAGTGAAGAAAAAGGACTAGCATGCGAGCAGTACTTC.

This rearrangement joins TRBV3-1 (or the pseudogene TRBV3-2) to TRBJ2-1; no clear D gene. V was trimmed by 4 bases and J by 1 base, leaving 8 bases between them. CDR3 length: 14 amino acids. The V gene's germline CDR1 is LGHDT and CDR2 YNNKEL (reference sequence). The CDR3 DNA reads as TGTGCCAGCAGCCGTTTGGCATCCTACAATGAGCAGTTCTTC. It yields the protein CASSRLASYNEQFF.